This is a list of T cell receptor beta chains from one sample in a study of T-cell memory formation after mild COVID-19. TCRdb fed the 5' RACE reads into MiXCR, producing one record per CDR3 protein. The sample has around 110,000 distinct CDR3 sequences, roughly 14% seen once; the top ten hold 35% to 40%. Input material: PBMCs or a T cell subset sorted from them (not recorded which). Receptor source: a man younger than 30 who had mild COVID-19 (a few samples of this study predate the infection). Cell type and time point are not known. The CDR3 runs from the conserved cysteine through the conserved F or W. A D gene is named only where the DNA matches it firmly. The size of a clone is reported for some rows only, either as once, few or many, or as a class for expanded clones.

D gene: .; J gene: TRBJ2-7; V gene: TRBV20-1; clone size: few; CDR3 protein: CSAEPQGYEQYF
D gene: TRBD1; J gene: TRBJ2-4; V gene: TRBV5-1; clone size: .; CDR3 protein: CASSLVADRGPLHHTGLAKNIQYF
D gene: .; J gene: TRBJ2-2; V gene: TRBV7-3; clone size: few; CDR3 protein: CASSLTPPGGSGELFF
D gene: .; J gene: TRBJ1-1; V gene: TRBV27; clone size: .; CDR3 protein: CASSSQGNTEAFF
D gene: .; J gene: TRBJ2-3; V gene: TRBV6-5; clone size: few; CDR3 protein: CASSYGDPGTDTQYF
D gene: .; J gene: TRBJ1-1; V gene: TRBV7-3; clone size: many; CDR3 protein: CASSPLGGSSTEAFF
D gene: .; J gene: TRBJ2-2; V gene: TRBV2; clone size: .; CDR3 protein: CASRGQGRGELFF
D gene: .; J gene: TRBJ2-1; V gene: TRBV9; clone size: .; CDR3 protein: CASSVVSFDEQFF
D gene: .; J gene: TRBJ1-1; V gene: TRBV5-6; clone size: few; CDR3 protein: CASSLAYVTRSTEAFF
D gene: TRBD2; J gene: TRBJ2-2; V gene: TRBV28; clone size: few; CDR3 protein: CASSFPRAGVDTGELFF
D gene: .; J gene: TRBJ1-2; V gene: TRBV5-1; clone size: .; CDR3 protein: CASSPATDYGYTF
D gene: TRBD1; J gene: TRBJ2-4; V gene: TRBV20-1; clone size: .; CDR3 protein: CSASPGQDVNIQYF
D gene: .; J gene: TRBJ1-3; V gene: TRBV4-1; clone size: few; CDR3 protein: CASSLGPGNTIYF
D gene: TRBD1; J gene: TRBJ2-1; V gene: TRBV2; clone size: few; CDR3 protein: CASRSGTGNNEQFF
D gene: TRBD2; J gene: TRBJ2-1; V gene: TRBV7-9; clone size: few; CDR3 protein: CAGTSGSYNEQFF
D gene: TRBD1; J gene: TRBJ1-1; V gene: TRBV12-3/TRBV12-4; clone size: .; CDR3 protein: CASSSGQGPPWNTEAFF
D gene: TRBD1; J gene: TRBJ1-1; V gene: TRBV7-2; clone size: few; CDR3 protein: CASSRMGTGNTEAFF
D gene: .; J gene: TRBJ1-6; V gene: TRBV5-4; clone size: few; CDR3 protein: CASTTREGWNSPLHF
D gene: .; J gene: TRBJ2-7; V gene: TRBV20-1; clone size: .; CDR3 protein: CSARDPAGGGSYEQYF
D gene: .; J gene: TRBJ2-5; V gene: TRBV4-3; clone size: few; CDR3 protein: CASSQDPFAGLETQYF
D gene: TRBD1; J gene: TRBJ1-1; V gene: TRBV6-5; clone size: many; CDR3 protein: CASSAGTGSQAFF
D gene: .; J gene: TRBJ2-2; V gene: TRBV4-3; clone size: few; CDR3 protein: CASSQGRGLARGELFF
D gene: .; J gene: TRBJ2-3; V gene: TRBV7-2; clone size: .; CDR3 protein: CASSLSSKTDTQYF
D gene: .; J gene: TRBJ2-3; V gene: TRBV2; clone size: .; CDR3 protein: CASWGEESTDTQYF
D gene: .; J gene: TRBJ1-2; V gene: TRBV13; clone size: few; CDR3 protein: CASSRPGANYGYTF
D gene: .; J gene: TRBJ1-1; V gene: TRBV6-2/TRBV6-3; clone size: few; CDR3 protein: CASSYTTEAFF
D gene: .; J gene: TRBJ1-2; V gene: TRBV5-5; clone size: few; CDR3 protein: CASSLSGTYYGYTF
D gene: TRBD1; J gene: TRBJ2-7; V gene: TRBV7-9; clone size: .; CDR3 protein: CASSTTGQEQYF
D gene: TRBD1; J gene: TRBJ2-1; V gene: TRBV5-1; clone size: few; CDR3 protein: CASSGGQGVQERYNEQFF
D gene: .; J gene: TRBJ1-4; V gene: TRBV6-5; clone size: .; CDR3 protein: CASSLLSANEKLFF